In this sample, the clone carrying this T cell receptor (beta chain) turned up once. Its antigen is currently unknown. The entry originates in a study of cytomegalovirus exposure and HLA in healthy donors. Study-wide points: Overall, approximately 150 TCR beta chains were annotated as cytomegalovirus-associated. A missense DCLRE1C variant was associated with V- and J-gene trimming of TCR beta chains in a later analysis, and an independent cohort replicated the association.

Primers: 60 Vbeta forward and 13 Jbeta reverse. Clones were sequenced by immunoSEQ multiplex PCR, and TCRdb holds only the in-frame ones, with some missing. The data contain about 230,000 clones, about 85% of them seen just once; the ten biggest clones take up 0.24%. Germline V lookup: CDR1 WSHSY, CDR2 SAAADI. This CDR3 has 14 residues. V lost 2 bases and J 3 bases, leaving 11 bases between the germline ends. This rearrangement joins TRBV10-2 to TRBJ2-7; possible D gene TRBD2, 6 bases. This TCR was sampled from a girl aged 2-10 years in good health and CMV-seronegative. The specimen was PBMCs. The CDR3 reads CASSETSRNYEQYF. The CDR3 DNA reads TGCGCCAGCAGTGAGACTAGCCGAAACTACGAGCAGTACTTC.